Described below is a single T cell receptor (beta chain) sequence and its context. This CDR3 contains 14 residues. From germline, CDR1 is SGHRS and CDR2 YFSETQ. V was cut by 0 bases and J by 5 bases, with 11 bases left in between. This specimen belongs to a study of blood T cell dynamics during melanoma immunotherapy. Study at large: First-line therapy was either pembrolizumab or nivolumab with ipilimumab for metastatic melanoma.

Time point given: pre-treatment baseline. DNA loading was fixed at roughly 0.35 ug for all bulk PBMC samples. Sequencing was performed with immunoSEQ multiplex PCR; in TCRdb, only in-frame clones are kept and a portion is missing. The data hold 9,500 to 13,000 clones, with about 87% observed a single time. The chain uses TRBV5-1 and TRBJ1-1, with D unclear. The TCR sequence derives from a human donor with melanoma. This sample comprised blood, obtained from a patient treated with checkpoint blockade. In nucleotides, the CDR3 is TGCGCCAGCAGCTTGGAAACCGGCGGGACTGAAGCTTTCTTT. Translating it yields CASSLETGGTEAFF.